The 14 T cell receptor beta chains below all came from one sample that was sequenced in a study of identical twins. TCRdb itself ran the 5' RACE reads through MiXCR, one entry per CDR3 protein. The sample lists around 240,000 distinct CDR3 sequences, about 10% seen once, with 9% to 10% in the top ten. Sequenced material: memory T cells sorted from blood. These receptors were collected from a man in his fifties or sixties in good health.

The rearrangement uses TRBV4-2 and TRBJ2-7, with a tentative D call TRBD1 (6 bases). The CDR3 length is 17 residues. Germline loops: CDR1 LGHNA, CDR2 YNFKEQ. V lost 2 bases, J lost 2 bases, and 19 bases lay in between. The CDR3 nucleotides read TGTGCCAGCAGCCAAACGAATGGACAGCCAACTGCCTACGAGCAGTACTTC. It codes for CASSQTNGQPTAYEQYF.

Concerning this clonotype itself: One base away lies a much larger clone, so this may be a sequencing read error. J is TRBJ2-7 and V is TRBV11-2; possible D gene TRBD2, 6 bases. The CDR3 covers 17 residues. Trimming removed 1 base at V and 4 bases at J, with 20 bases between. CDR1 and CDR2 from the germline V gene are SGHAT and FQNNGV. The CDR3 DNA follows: TGTGCCAGCAGCTTAGGGGCCTCGGGAGAGGTGGCGTACGAGCAGTACTTC. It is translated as CASSLGASGEVAYEQYF.

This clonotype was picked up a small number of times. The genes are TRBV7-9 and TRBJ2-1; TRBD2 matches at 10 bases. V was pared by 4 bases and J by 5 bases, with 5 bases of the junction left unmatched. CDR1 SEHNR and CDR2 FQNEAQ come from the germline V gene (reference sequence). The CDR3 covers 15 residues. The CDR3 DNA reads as TGTGCCAGCAGCTCAACTAGCGGGGTGCACAATGAGCAGTTCTTC. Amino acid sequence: CASSSTSGVHNEQFF. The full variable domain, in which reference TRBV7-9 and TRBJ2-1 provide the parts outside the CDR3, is DTGVSQNPRHKITKRGQNVTFRCDPISEHNRLYWYRQTLGQGPEFLTYFQNEAQLEKSRLLSDRFSAERPKGSFSTLEIQRTEQGDSAMYLCASSSTSGVHNEQFFGPGTRLTVL.

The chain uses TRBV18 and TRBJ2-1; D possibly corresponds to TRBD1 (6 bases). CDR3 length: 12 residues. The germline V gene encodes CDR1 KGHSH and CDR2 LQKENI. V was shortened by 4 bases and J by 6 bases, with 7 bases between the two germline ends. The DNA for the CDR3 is TGTGCCAGCTCACGGGACACCAATGAGCAGTTCTTC. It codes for CASSRDTNEQFF.

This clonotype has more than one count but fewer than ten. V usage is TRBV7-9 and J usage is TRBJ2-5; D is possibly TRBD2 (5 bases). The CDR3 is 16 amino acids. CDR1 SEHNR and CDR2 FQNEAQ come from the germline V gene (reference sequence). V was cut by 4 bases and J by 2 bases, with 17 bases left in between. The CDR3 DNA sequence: TGTGCCAGCAGCTCCCGACTAAAGGTCCCACAAGAGACCCAGTACTTC. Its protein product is CASSSRLKVPQETQYF.

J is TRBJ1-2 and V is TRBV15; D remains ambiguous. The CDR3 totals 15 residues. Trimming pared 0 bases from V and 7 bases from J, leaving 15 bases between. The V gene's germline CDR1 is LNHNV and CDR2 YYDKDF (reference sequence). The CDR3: CATSRDKVSVGGYTF. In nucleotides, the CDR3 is TGTGCCACCAGCAGAGATAAGGTTTCCGTGGGTGGCTACACCTTC.

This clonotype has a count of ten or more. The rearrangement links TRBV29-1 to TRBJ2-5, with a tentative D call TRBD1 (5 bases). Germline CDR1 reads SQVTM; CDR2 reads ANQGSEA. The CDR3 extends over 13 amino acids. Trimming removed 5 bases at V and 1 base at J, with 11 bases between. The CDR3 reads CSVSQAFQETQYF. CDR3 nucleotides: TGCAGCGTTTCACAGGCTTTCCAAGAGACCCAGTACTTC.

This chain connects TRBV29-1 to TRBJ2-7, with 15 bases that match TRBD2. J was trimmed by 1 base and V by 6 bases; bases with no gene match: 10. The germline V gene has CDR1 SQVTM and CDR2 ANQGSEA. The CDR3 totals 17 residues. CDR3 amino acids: CSVSGLAGGSMSYEQYF. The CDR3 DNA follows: TGCAGCGTGTCGGGACTAGCGGGGGGATCAATGTCCTACGAGCAGTACTTC.

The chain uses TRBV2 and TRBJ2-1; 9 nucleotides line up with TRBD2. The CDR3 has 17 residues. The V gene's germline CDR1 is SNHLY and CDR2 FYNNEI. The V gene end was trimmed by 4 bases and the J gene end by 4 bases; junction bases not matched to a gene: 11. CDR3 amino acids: CASSVEFSGRLYNEQFF. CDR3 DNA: TGTGCCAGCAGTGTTGAATTCAGCGGGAGGTTATACAATGAGCAGTTCTTC.

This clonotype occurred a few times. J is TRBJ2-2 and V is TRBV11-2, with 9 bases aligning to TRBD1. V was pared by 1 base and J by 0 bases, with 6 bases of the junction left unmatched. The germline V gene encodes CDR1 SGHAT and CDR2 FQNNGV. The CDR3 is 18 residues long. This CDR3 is CASSLVGTGRSNTGELFF. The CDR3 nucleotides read TGTGCCAGCAGCTTAGTAGGGACAGGGAGATCGAACACCGGGGAGCTGTTTTTT.

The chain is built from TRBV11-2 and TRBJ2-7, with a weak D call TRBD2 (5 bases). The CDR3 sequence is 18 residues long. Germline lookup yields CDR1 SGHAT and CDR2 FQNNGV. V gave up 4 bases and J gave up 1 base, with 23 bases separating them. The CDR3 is CASSSVGPEAGISYEQYF. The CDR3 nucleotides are TGTGCCAGCAGCTCCGTAGGCCCGGAGGCCGGAATTTCCTACGAGCAGTACTTC. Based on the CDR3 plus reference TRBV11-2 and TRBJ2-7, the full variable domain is EAGVAQSPRYKIIEKRQSVAFWCNPISGHATLYWYQQILGQGPKLLIQFQNNGVVDDSQLPKDRFSAERLKGVDSTLKIQPAKLEDSAVYLCASSSVGPEAGISYEQYFGPGTRLTVT.

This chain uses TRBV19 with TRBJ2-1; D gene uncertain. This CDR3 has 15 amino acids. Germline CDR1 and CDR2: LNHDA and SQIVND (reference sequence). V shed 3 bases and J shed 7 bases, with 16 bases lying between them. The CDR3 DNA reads TGTGCCAGTAGTATTGATTGGGGTCCTGGGAATGAGCAGTTCTTC. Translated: CASSIDWGPGNEQFF.

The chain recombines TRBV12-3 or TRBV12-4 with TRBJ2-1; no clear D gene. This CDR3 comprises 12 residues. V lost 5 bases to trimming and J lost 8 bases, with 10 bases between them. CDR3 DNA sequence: TGTGCCAGCAGTAGAGACAAGGATGAGCAGTTCTTC. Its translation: CASSRDKDEQFF.

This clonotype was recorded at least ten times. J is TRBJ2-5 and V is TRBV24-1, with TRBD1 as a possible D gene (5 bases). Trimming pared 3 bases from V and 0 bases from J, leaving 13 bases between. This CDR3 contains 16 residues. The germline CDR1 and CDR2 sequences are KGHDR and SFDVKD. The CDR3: CATSDRSGHNQETQYF. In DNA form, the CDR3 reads TGTGCCACCAGTGATCGAAGTGGACACAACCAAGAGACCCAGTACTTC.